This entry lists 18 T cell receptor beta chains sequenced from one sample in a study of graft-versus-host responses after intestinal transplantation. Clones were sequenced by immunoSEQ multiplex PCR, and TCRdb holds only the in-frame ones, with some missing. The data hold tens of thousands of clones, with 91% observed a single time. Their target antigens are unknown. This material consisted of unstimulated CD8+ T cells sorted from spleen or lymph node cells, taken before intestinal transplant. Receptors were obtained from a human donor who received an intestinal transplant.

V and J are TRBV7-9 and TRBJ1-2, with D perhaps TRBD1 (5 bases). The ends were cut back, 4 bases at V and 0 bases at J, with 9 bases in the middle. In germline, CDR1 is SEHNR, CDR2 FQNEAQ (reference sequence). The CDR3 has 14 amino acids. The CDR3 is CASSSGGANYGYTF. CDR3 DNA sequence: TGTGCCAGCAGCTCCGGGGGGGCTAACTATGGCTACACCTTC.

The chain joins TRBV6-5 to TRBJ2-2, with D maybe TRBD2 (6 bases). From germline, CDR1 is MNHEY and CDR2 SVGAGI. Trimming pared 0 bases from V and 4 bases from J, leaving 9 bases between. This CDR3 is built from 15 residues. As DNA, the CDR3 is TGTGCCAGCAGTTACTCAGACGGGGGCACCGGGGAGCTGTTTTTT. Protein sequence: CASSYSDGGTGELFF.

V is TRBV7-2 and J is TRBJ1-3; TRBD1 agrees at 9 bases. Germline loops: CDR1 SGHTA, CDR2 FQGNSA. The CDR3 covers 16 residues. Trimming took 2 bases from V and 0 from J; bases not matched to a gene: 2. Written as DNA, the CDR3 is TGTGCCAGCAGCTTAAGGACAGGGGTCTCTGGAAACACCATATATTTT. Translation: CASSLRTGVSGNTIYF.

The chain has TRBV9 and TRBJ2-3, with a weak D call TRBD2 (6 bases). This CDR3 has 15 amino acids. V lost 0 bases to trimming and J lost 5 bases, with 13 bases between them. Germline V gene lookup returns CDR1 SGDLS and CDR2 YYNGEE. The CDR3 reads CASSVVPGVGDTQYF. The DNA of the CDR3 is TGTGCCAGCAGCGTAGTACCGGGAGTAGGAGATACGCAGTATTTT.

V is TRBV27 and J is TRBJ2-7; 8 bases map to TRBD2. This CDR3 has 16 residues. V was clipped by 6 bases and J by 3 bases; unmatched bases: 13. Germline CDR1 is MNHEY and CDR2 is SMNVEV (reference sequence). This CDR3 reads CASRAGGGLGFYEQYF. In DNA, the CDR3 is TGTGCCAGCAGAGCCGGGGGGGGCCTCGGTTTCTACGAGCAGTACTTC.

V is TRBV7-2 and J is TRBJ1-2; D perhaps matches TRBD1 (6 bases). Germline V CDR1 and CDR2: SGHTA, FQGNSA. The CDR3 spans 15 residues. V dropped 2 bases and J dropped 4 bases, with 14 bases sitting between them. The CDR3 nucleotides are TGTGCCAGCAGCTTATCTACAGGGAACGTCTATGGCTACACCTTC. It is translated as CASSLSTGNVYGYTF.

This rearrangement joins TRBV10-2 to TRBJ2-1; D ambiguous. The CDR3 runs 14 residues. Germline V lookup: CDR1 WSHSY, CDR2 SAAADI. The V end was cut by 0 bases, the J end by 7 bases, with 10 bases between. CDR3 amino acids: CASSESSTLNEQFF. The CDR3 DNA sequence: TGCGCCAGCAGTGAGTCTTCCACTTTGAATGAGCAGTTCTTC.

This sequence joins TRBV5-1 and TRBJ2-1; 10 nucleotides line up with TRBD2. This CDR3 contains 15 residues. J was trimmed by 3 bases and V by 1 base; bases with no gene match: 1. CDR1 and CDR2 (germline): SGHRS, YFSETQ. CDR3 DNA sequence: TGCGCCAGCAGCTTGACTAGCGGGGACTACAATGAGCAGTTCTTC. It yields the protein CASSLTSGDYNEQFF.

The chain employs TRBV9 and TRBJ1-1; 8 bases agree with TRBD1. CDR3 size: 17 residues. The germline CDR1 and CDR2 sequences are SGDLS and YYNGEE. After removal of 3 bases from V and 4 bases from J, the junction contained 14 bases not matched to a gene. The CDR3 sequence is CASSDLYGQGSGTEAFF. The CDR3 DNA is TGTGCCAGCAGCGACCTCTACGGACAGGGTTCGGGCACTGAAGCTTTCTTT.

V usage is TRBV7-9 and J usage is TRBJ2-1; D perhaps matches TRBD2 (6 bases). The length of the CDR3 is 16 residues. V was trimmed by 2 bases and J by 7 bases, leaving 18 bases between them. Germline values: CDR1 SEHNR, CDR2 FQNEAQ (reference sequence). The CDR3 is CASSLSPYGAGNEQFF. The CDR3 DNA reads as TGTGCCAGCAGCTTATCCCCCTACGGGGCGGGGAATGAGCAGTTCTTC. Combining the CDR3 with reference TRBV7-9 and TRBJ2-1 gives the whole variable domain DTGVSQNPRHKITKRGQNVTFRCDPISEHNRLYWYRQTLGQGPEFLTYFQNEAQLEKSRLLSDRFSAERPKGSFSTLEIQRTEQGDSAMYLCASSLSPYGAGNEQFFGPGTRLTVL.

The chain is built from TRBV6-6 and TRBJ2-1; D is possibly TRBD1 (5 bases). The V gene lost 0 bases and the J gene lost 4 bases, with 13 bases spanning the gap. Germline loops: CDR1 MNHNY, CDR2 SVGAGI (reference sequence). CDR3 length: 16 residues. This CDR3 is CASSYSRGGGYNEQFF. In DNA form, the CDR3 reads TGTGCCAGCAGTTACTCTAGGGGCGGCGGTTACAATGAGCAGTTCTTC.

This chain connects TRBV7-2 to TRBJ2-3; possibly TRBD2 for D (6 bases). This CDR3 has 14 amino acids. V lost 4 bases and J lost 0, with 8 bases in between. Germline V gives CDR1 SGHTA, CDR2 FQGNSA. The CDR3 is CASSSGLSTDTQYF. The DNA for the CDR3 is TGTGCCAGCAGCTCTGGACTAAGCACAGATACGCAGTATTTT.

This chain links TRBV7-9 with TRBJ2-1; D gene unclear. Looked up from germline, CDR1 is SEHNR and CDR2 is FQNEAQ (reference sequence). V shed 5 bases and J shed 8 bases, with 10 bases lying between them. The CDR3 is made up of 12 amino acids. The CDR3 protein is CASSLPMHEQFF. Written as DNA, the CDR3 is TGTGCCAGCAGCCTACCGATGCATGAGCAGTTCTTC.

The chain has TRBV13 and TRBJ1-1, with a possible D match to TRBD1 (5 bases). V dropped 7 bases and J dropped 2 bases, with 17 bases sitting between them. The length of the CDR3 is 15 residues. Germline CDR1 is PRHDT and CDR2 is FYEKMQ (reference sequence). CDR3 DNA sequence: TGTGCCAGCACTATAGGTGGGGCGTTAAACACTGAAGCTTTCTTT. Its protein is CASTIGGALNTEAFF.

The genes are TRBV5-5 and TRBJ2-2; no clear D gene. Germline V gene data show CDR1 as SGHKS and CDR2 as YYEKEE (reference sequence). This CDR3 contains 15 residues. The V end was cut by 0 bases, the J end by 0 bases, with 6 bases between. CDR3 in amino acids: CASSLVPSNTGELFF. CDR3 DNA: TGTGCCAGCAGCTTGGTCCCCTCGAACACCGGGGAGCTGTTTTTT. Looking up the rest from reference TRBV5-5 and TRBJ2-2 gives the full variable domain: DAGVTQSPTHLIKTRGQQVTLRCSPISGHKSVSWYQQVLGQGPQFIFQYYEKEERGRGNFPDRFSARQFPNYSSELNVNALLLGDSALYLCASSLVPSNTGELFFGEGSRLTVL.

V gene TRBV5-1 combines with J gene TRBJ1-2; D remains ambiguous. V was shortened by 2 bases and J by 0 bases, with 8 bases between the two germline ends. CDR1 and CDR2 from the germline V gene are SGHRS and YFSETQ. The length of the CDR3 is 14 residues. The CDR3 coding sequence is TGCGCCAGCAGCTTCGCGGATCCTAACTATGGCTACACCTTC. As protein: CASSFADPNYGYTF. Full variable domain (missing parts from reference TRBV5-1 and TRBJ1-2): KAGVTQTPRYLIKTRGQQVTLSCSPISGHRSVSWYQQTPGQGLQFLFEYFSETQRNKGNFPGRFSGRQFSNSRSEMNVSTLELGDSALYLCASSFADPNYGYTFGSGTRLTVV.

This chain links TRBV6-5 with TRBJ2-7, with D perhaps TRBD2 (7 bases). CDR3 size: 15 residues. Germline CDR1 is MNHEY and CDR2 is SVGAGI. Trimming took 7 bases from V and 0 from J, leaving 16 bases between them. CDR3 protein: CASTRGRESSYEQYF. The DNA of the CDR3 is TGTGCCAGCACGAGGGGGAGGGAAAGCTCCTACGAGCAGTACTTC.

This clone occurred a few times. The chain is built from TRBV6-6 and TRBJ1-1; D call uncertain. The CDR3 spans 13 residues. Germline V CDR1 and CDR2: MNHNY, SVGAGI (reference sequence). The germline V and J ends were trimmed by 2 bases and 4 bases, with 8 bases remaining between them. CDR3 in amino acids: CASSYPLGTEAFF. The CDR3 DNA sequence: TGTGCCAGCAGTTACCCTCTAGGCACTGAAGCTTTCTTT.